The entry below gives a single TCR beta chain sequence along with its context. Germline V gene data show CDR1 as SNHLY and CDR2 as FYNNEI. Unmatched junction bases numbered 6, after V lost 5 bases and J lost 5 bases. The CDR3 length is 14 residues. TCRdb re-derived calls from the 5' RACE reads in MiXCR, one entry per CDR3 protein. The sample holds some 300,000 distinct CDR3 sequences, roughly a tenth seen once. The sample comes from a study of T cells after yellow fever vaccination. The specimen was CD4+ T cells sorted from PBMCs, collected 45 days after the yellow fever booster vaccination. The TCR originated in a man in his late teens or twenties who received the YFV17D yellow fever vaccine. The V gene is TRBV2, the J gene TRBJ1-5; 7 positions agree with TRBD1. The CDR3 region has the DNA TGTGCCAGCAGTTTGGATCAGGGGGATCAGCCCCAGCATTTT. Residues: CASSLDQGDQPQHF.